This TCR beta chain is from a study of OX40 agonist ivuxolimab in advanced cancers. Germline CDR1 LNHDA, CDR2 SQIVND (reference sequence). The trim removed 0 bases at V and 3 bases at J, leaving 8 bases unmatched. The CDR3 consists of 16 residues. Here immunoSEQ multiplex PCR was the method, and the copy in TCRdb shows in-frame clones only, minus some. The sample includes about 44,000 clones, around 92% of them seen just once. The clonotype originates from an adult with an advanced solid tumor such as melanoma, head and neck, liver or kidney cancer. Sequences were derived from CD4+ or CD8+ T cells sorted from blood, sampled in a trial of the OX40 agonist ivuxolimab. The J gene is TRBJ2-7, the V gene TRBV19, with TRBD1 matching 7 bases. The CDR3 loop is CASSIDRRQGYYEQYF. The CDR3 bases are TGTGCCAGTAGTATAGATCGTAGACAGGGATACTACGAGCAGTACTTC.